This T cell receptor (beta chain) stems from a study of blood T cell repertoires in COVID-19. Across the whole study: Acute-phase and convalescent COVID-19 samples originated in the United States, Italy and Spain.

Germline assignment: CDR1 MNHEY and CDR2 SVGAGI. The CDR3 totals 13 residues. V gave up 8 bases and J gave up 1 base, with 11 bases separating them. Source study methods: Cell counts per sample came from amplifying reference gene primers. Data came from immunoSEQ multiplex PCR; TCRdb stores just in-frame clones and leaves some out. V and J calls and clone size are as listed in that table; D and trimming were resolved from the DNA. The sample shows just over 150,000 clones, 85% to 95% of them seen only once. This chain joins TRBV6-5 and TRBJ1-1; the D is unclear. The sequence was collected from a woman aged 50 to 60 with acute or convalescent COVID-19. Sample: peripheral blood. The CDR3: CASREKGNTEAFF. In DNA, the CDR3 is TGTGCCAGCCGGGAGAAAGGGAACACTGAAGCTTTCTTT.